Below, 28 T cell receptor beta chains from the same sample are listed, as sequenced in a study of regulatory T cells in long-lasting Graves disease. CDR3-region Arm-PCR and iRepertoire HTBI primers produced the TCR beta libraries. Each CDR3 protein gets one entry after TCRdb re-called the multiplex PCR reads with MiXCR. The sample gives roughly 500,000 distinct CDR3 sequences, approximately 23% of which show up once; about 12% is in the top ten. Time point of the sample: persistent/refractory GD, antithyroid drugs over 5 years with positive TRAb. Extracted PBMC RNA gave rise to the TCR library. The sequences come from peripheral blood mononuclear cells (PBMCs), collected when the disease was refractory, from a patient treated with antithyroid drugs. These receptor sequences come from a female donor with Graves disease.

This clonotype was observed many times. The rearrangement joins TRBV2 to TRBJ1-2, with D maybe TRBD1 (6 bases). The CDR3 runs 13 residues. The ends were cut back, 7 bases at V and 5 bases at J, with 14 bases in the middle. Germline CDR1 reads SNHLY; CDR2 reads FYNNEI. The CDR3 DNA sequence: TGTGCCAGCAACCAGGACAGATTGTATGGCTACACCTTC. Its protein is CASNQDRLYGYTF. Full variable domain (rest looked up from reference TRBV2 and TRBJ1-2): EPEVTQTPSHQVTQMGQEVILRCVPISNHLYFYWYRQILGQKVEFLVSFYNNEISEKSEIFDDQFSVERPDGSNFTLKIRSTKLEDSAMYFCASNQDRLYGYTFGSGTRLTVV.

This clonotype has ten or more counts. This chain connects TRBV12-3 or TRBV12-4 to TRBJ1-1; perhaps TRBD1 as D (5 bases). The CDR3 is 13 amino acids. Trimming cost V 6 bases and J 7 bases, with 15 bases left between them. CDR3 sequence reads: CASSPGGRIEAFF. CDR3 DNA sequence: TGTGCCAGCAGCCCCGGGGGGAGGATTGAAGCTTTCTTT.

On this clonotype: This sequence may be a read error, since a much larger clone differs from it by one base. The chain carries TRBV5-5 and TRBJ1-5, with 7 bases fitting TRBD1. This CDR3 comprises 15 residues. The germline gives CDR1 SGHKS, CDR2 YYEKEE (reference sequence). For the CDR3, the DNA is TGTACCAGCAGCTTCGAGGGGGCGAAGACTCAGCCCCAGCATTTT. This gives the protein CTSSFEGAKTQPQHF.

This clonotype was observed many times. The chain employs TRBV2 and TRBJ1-1; D remains ambiguous. Germline assignment: CDR1 SNHLY and CDR2 FYNNEI. Deletions cut 11 bases from V and 5 bases from J, with 9 bases between. CDR3 length equals 10 residues. The DNA for the CDR3 is TGTGCCCCTTATGATACTGAAGCTTTCTTT. It is translated as CAPYDTEAFF.

The chain uses TRBV7-2 and TRBJ1-2, with 11 bases matching TRBD1. The CDR3 is 15 amino acids. CDR1 and CDR2 (germline): SGHTA, FQGNSA. The V and J ends lost 2 bases and 4 bases, in that order; junction bases with no gene match: 3. The CDR3 spells CASSLKGTGGYGYTF. DNA of the CDR3: TGTGCCAGCAGCTTAAAGGGGACAGGGGGCTATGGCTACACCTTC.

The V call is TRBV2, the J call TRBJ2-3; 11 positions agree with TRBD2. Germline V lookup: CDR1 SNHLY, CDR2 FYNNEI. CDR3 length: 14 amino acids. Trimming removed 5 bases from V and 4 bases from J; junction bases left unmatched: 2. CDR3 sequence (DNA): TGTGCCAGCAGTCAACTAGCGGGGGCAGATACGCAGTATTTT. Translating it yields CASSQLAGADTQYF.

This clonotype was counted ten times or more. V and J are TRBV12-3 or TRBV12-4 and TRBJ1-2, with D unresolved. The CDR3 contains 13 residues. Trimming shortened V by 6 bases and J by 5 bases, and 13 bases separated the two germline ends. CDR3 DNA sequence: TGTGCCAGCAGCCCCCATGGGAATTATGGCTACACCTTC. Its protein product is CASSPHGNYGYTF.

V and J are TRBV3-1 and TRBJ2-2; 7 nucleotides agree with TRBD2. V gave up 0 bases and J gave up 1 base; unmatched junction bases: 5. The CDR3 sequence is 17 residues long. CDR1 LGHDT and CDR2 YNNKEL come from the germline V gene (reference sequence). The CDR3 DNA sequence: TGTGCCAGCAGCCAAGATAGTTCTAGCGGGAACACCGGGGAGCTGTTTTTT. It codes for CASSQDSSSGNTGELFF.

This clonotype was detected a few times. This chain uses TRBV10-3 with TRBJ1-1; weak D call: TRBD1 (5 bases). The CDR3 loop spans 11 amino acids. Germline V gene lookup returns CDR1 ENHRY and CDR2 SYGVKD. Between the trimmed V and J ends, which lost 6 bases and 5 bases, there was a span of 7 bases. In DNA, the CDR3 is TGTGCCATCAGGGGGGGGACTGAAGCTTTCTTT. It encodes CAIRGGTEAFF.

This clonotype was seen a handful of times. The chain links TRBV5-1 to TRBJ1-5; D uncertain. This CDR3 has 15 residues. Trimming cost V 1 base and J 5 bases, with 13 bases left between them. The germline V gene encodes CDR1 SGHRS and CDR2 YFSETQ. In DNA, the CDR3 is TGCGCCAGCAGCTTGTTAGGAAACCAGGATCAGCCCCAGCATTTT. Its translation: CASSLLGNQDQPQHF.

This clonotype was counted many times. The genes are TRBV2 and TRBJ2-7; 7 bases are shared with TRBD2. V shed 6 bases, J shed 4 bases, and the junction held 9 bases outside the gene matches. Germline CDR1 SNHLY, CDR2 FYNNEI. CDR3 length: 14 amino acids. CDR3 DNA: TGTGCCAGCAGGATGGGGGAGGGCCGGTACGAGCAGTACTTC. Its protein product is CASRMGEGRYEQYF.

This clonotype has a handful of counts. This sequence joins TRBV5-5 and TRBJ1-1; possible D gene TRBD1, 6 bases. CDR1 is SGHKS, CDR2 YYEKEE, per germline (reference sequence). The ends were cut back, 7 bases at V and 3 bases at J, with 19 bases in the middle. This CDR3 comprises 15 residues. Here the CDR3 DNA reads TGTGCCAGCGGAACGGGGGGCCGGGTAGACACTGAAGCTTTCTTT. The encoded protein is CASGTGGRVDTEAFF.

Note on this clonotype: This could be a read error, since a much larger clone is one nucleotide away. This chain connects TRBV12-3 or TRBV12-4 to TRBJ1-1; D perhaps matches TRBD1 (6 bases). The CDR3 loop spans 15 amino acids. For the CDR3, the DNA is TGTGCCAGCGGTTTAAGGACCAGGGGTTCGGCTGAAGCTTTCTTT. Encoded protein: CASGLRTRGSAEAFF.

There are many counts of this clonotype. This chain connects TRBV5-1 to TRBJ1-2; tentative D call: TRBD1 (6 bases). Germline assignment: CDR1 SGHRS and CDR2 YFSETQ. The CDR3 runs 15 residues. V shed 4 bases and J shed 4 bases, with 17 bases lying between them. This chain's CDR3 is CASSLVGTGSYGYTF. CDR3 nucleotides: TGCGCCAGCAGCCTGGTCGGAACAGGGTCCTATGGCTACACCTTC.

This clonotype was counted only a few times. The V call is TRBV7-3, the J call TRBJ1-6; 7 bases align to TRBD1. With V trimmed by 4 bases and J by 5 bases, 2 bases remained unmatched. Germline loops: CDR1 SGHTA, CDR2 FQGTGA. The CDR3 has 14 residues. In DNA form, the CDR3 reads TGTGCCAGCAGCTCCGGGACAGATAATTCACCCCTCCACTTT. Translating it yields CASSSGTDNSPLHF.

This clonotype was seen a handful of times. CDR3 nucleotides: TGCAGTGCTAGACCCCCCGGGACCGCCAGACAGCCCCAGCATTTT. It specifies CSARPPGTARQPQHF. The rearrangement joins TRBV20-1 to TRBJ1-5; possibly TRBD1 for D (5 bases). The V end lost 2 bases, the J end lost 7 bases, and 18 bases lay between the germline ends. Per germline, CDR1 DFQATT and CDR2 SNEGSKA (reference sequence). CDR3 length: 15 residues.

The chain is built from TRBV28 and TRBJ1-5, with D tentatively TRBD1 (6 bases). V was shortened by 5 bases and J by 7 bases, with 18 bases between the two germline ends. Germline CDR1 and CDR2: MDHEN and SYDVKM. The CDR3 extends over 15 amino acids. DNA for the CDR3: TGTGCCAGCAGTCCTCGGGGGGGCGCGGGGCAGCCCCAGCATTTT. Protein sequence: CASSPRGGAGQPQHF.

The sample holds one count of this clonotype. CDR3 DNA: TGTGCCTGGAGTGTAAGATGGGTACGCTATGGCTACACCTTC. Translation: CAWSVRWVRYGYTF. The rearrangement joins TRBV30 to TRBJ1-2; D is unresolved. Germline V gives CDR1 GTSNPN, CDR2 SVGIG (reference sequence). V was trimmed by 0 bases and J by 4 bases, leaving 12 bases between them. This CDR3 has 14 residues.

The genes are TRBV7-8 and TRBJ2-1; TRBD1 matches 8 bases. The CDR3 has 18 residues. Per germline, CDR1 SGHVS and CDR2 FQNEAQ. V lost 4 bases to trimming and J lost 6 bases; unmatched junction nucleotides: 17. As DNA, the CDR3 is TGTGCCAGCAGCTCCAACAGCTTAGGACAGGGACCCGCCAATGAGCAGTTCTTC. It yields the protein CASSSNSLGQGPANEQFF.

In this sample, this clonotype turned up many times. The V and J genes are TRBV29-1 and TRBJ2-2; D gene uncertain. The CDR3 is 14 residues long. Per germline, CDR1 SQVTM and CDR2 ANQGSEA. V was trimmed by 7 bases and J by 0 bases, leaving 12 bases between them. CDR3 residues: CSGLDGANTGELFF. The CDR3 nucleotides are TGCAGCGGGTTGGACGGCGCGAACACCGGGGAGCTGTTTTTT.

This clonotype was picked up many times. This chain uses TRBV29-1 with TRBJ1-4, with D perhaps TRBD1 (5 bases). The germline V gene encodes CDR1 SQVTM and CDR2 ANQGSEA. The CDR3 is made up of 14 amino acids. Trimming shortened V by 5 bases and J by 7 bases, and 17 bases separated the two germline ends. CDR3 DNA sequence: TGCAGCGTTACAGTCGGACAAGGGCTTGAAAAACTGTTTTTT. Translated, it gives CSVTVGQGLEKLFF.

The chain carries TRBV5-4 and TRBJ1-2; TRBD1 might be the D (5 bases). Germline lookup yields CDR1 SGHNT and CDR2 YYREEE (reference sequence). This CDR3 has 12 amino acids. Trimming shortened V by 5 bases and J by 8 bases, and 13 bases separated the two germline ends. The CDR3 coding sequence is TGTGCCAGCAGGGGGGGGGAGCGAGGCTACACCTTC. This encodes CASRGGERGYTF.

This clonotype was observed at least ten times. The CDR3 DNA reads as TGTGCCAGCAGACTCGGGGTAACTGAAGCTTTCTTT. Translation gives CASRLGVTEAFF. The V gene is TRBV7-9, the J gene TRBJ1-1, with no clear D. V dropped 6 bases and J dropped 5 bases, with 10 bases sitting between them. CDR1 and CDR2 from the germline V gene are SEHNR and FQNEAQ (reference sequence). The CDR3 contains 12 residues.

This clonotype showed up many times. This chain uses TRBV6-1 with TRBJ2-5; D gene uncertain. Germline V gene lookup returns CDR1 MNHNS and CDR2 SASEGT. This CDR3 comprises 14 residues. The V gene lost 6 bases and the J gene lost 5 bases, with 16 bases spanning the gap. CDR3 nucleotides: TGTGCCAGCAGCCTTGGGGTGAATGGGGAGACCCAGTACTTC. It specifies CASSLGVNGETQYF.

A few counts support this clonotype. The gene calls are TRBV28 and TRBJ1-5; D is unresolved. Germline V gives CDR1 MDHEN, CDR2 SYDVKM. V lost 1 base, J lost 0 bases, and 10 bases lay in between. CDR3 length: 16 residues. The CDR3 DNA is TGTGCCAGCAGTTTATTTCCCGATTATAGCAATCAGCCCCAGCATTTT. It codes for CASSLFPDYSNQPQHF.

This clonotype was found many times. The chain is built from TRBV27 and TRBJ1-2; D may be TRBD1 (6 bases). With 7 bases removed from V and 2 bases from J, the gap between germline ends came to 11 bases. Per the germline V gene, CDR1 is MNHEY and CDR2 is SMNVEV (reference sequence). The CDR3 covers 13 residues. The CDR3: CASMGAGNYGYTF. The CDR3 DNA follows: TGTGCCAGCATGGGGGCAGGGAACTATGGCTACACCTTC.

This clonotype was detected only a few times. The rearrangement links TRBV28 to TRBJ1-2; maybe TRBD1 (6 bases). The CDR3 runs 14 residues. Germline-derived CDR1 and CDR2 are MDHEN and SYDVKM. V was trimmed by 4 bases and J by 2 bases, leaving 11 bases between them. The CDR3 reads CASSSGGANYGYTF. The CDR3 coding sequence is TGTGCCAGCAGTTCGGGGGGCGCAAACTATGGCTACACCTTC.

This clonotype was counted many times. The chain recombines TRBV5-6 with TRBJ2-5; D unresolved. V gave up 4 bases and J gave up 5 bases, with 12 bases separating them. The CDR3 has 13 residues. Germline V gene lookup returns CDR1 SGHDT and CDR2 YYEEEE. CDR3 loop: CASSGASRETQYF. In DNA, the CDR3 is TGTGCCAGCAGCGGCGCAAGTCGGGAGACCCAGTACTTC.